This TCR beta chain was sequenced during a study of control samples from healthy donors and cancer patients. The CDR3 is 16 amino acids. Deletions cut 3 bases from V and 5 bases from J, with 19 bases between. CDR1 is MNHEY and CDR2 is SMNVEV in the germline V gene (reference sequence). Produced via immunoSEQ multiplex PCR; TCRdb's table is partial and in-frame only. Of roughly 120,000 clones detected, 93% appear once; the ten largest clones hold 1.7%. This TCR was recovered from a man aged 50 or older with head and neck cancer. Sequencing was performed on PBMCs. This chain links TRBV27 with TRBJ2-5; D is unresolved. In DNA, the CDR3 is TGTGCCAGCAGTTTCCGTTTCAGTCCCGGTTGGGAGACCCAGTACTTC. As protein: CASSFRFSPGWETQYF.